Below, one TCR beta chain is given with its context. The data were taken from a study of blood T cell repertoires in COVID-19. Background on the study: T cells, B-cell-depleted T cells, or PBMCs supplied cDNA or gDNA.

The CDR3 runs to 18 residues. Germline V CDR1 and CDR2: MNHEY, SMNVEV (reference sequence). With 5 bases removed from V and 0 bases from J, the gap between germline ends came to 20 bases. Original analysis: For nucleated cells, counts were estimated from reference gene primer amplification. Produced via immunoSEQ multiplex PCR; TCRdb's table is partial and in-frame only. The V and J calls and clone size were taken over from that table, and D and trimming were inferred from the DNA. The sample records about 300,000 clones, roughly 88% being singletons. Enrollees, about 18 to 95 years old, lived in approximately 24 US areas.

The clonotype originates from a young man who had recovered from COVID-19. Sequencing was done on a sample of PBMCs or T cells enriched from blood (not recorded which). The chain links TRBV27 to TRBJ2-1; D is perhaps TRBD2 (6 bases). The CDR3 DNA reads TGTGCCAGCAGTGGGCGGTATGGGGACTCACGCTCCTACAATGAGCAGTTCTTC. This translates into CASSGRYGDSRSYNEQFF.